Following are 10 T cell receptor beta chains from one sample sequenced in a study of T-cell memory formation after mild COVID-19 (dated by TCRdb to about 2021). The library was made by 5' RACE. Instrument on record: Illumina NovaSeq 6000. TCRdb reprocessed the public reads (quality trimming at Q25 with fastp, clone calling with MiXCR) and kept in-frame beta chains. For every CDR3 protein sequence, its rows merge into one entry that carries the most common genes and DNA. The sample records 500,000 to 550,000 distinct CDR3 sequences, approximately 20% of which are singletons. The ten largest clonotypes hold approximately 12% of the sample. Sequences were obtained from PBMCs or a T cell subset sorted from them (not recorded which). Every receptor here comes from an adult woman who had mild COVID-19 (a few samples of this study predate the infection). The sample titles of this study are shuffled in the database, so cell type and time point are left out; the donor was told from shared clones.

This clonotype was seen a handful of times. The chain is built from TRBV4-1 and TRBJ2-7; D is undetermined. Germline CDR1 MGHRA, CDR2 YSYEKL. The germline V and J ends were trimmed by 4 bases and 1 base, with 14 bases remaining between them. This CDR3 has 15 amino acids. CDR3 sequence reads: CASSPNRDGSYEQYF. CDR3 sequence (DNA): TGCGCCAGCAGCCCGAATCGCGACGGATCCTACGAGCAGTACTTC.

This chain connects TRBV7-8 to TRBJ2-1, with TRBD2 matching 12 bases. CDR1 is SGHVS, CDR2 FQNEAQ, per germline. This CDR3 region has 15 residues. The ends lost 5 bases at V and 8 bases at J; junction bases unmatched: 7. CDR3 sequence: CASSPRLAGVDEQFF. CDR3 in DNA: TGTGCCAGCAGCCCACGACTAGCGGGGGTGGATGAGCAGTTCTTC.

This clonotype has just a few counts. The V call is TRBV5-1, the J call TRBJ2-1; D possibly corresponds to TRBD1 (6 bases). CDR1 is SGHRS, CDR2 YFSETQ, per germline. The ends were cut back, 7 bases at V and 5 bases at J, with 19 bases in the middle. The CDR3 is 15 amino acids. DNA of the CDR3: TGCGCCAGCGGTATAATAGCCACAGGGAACAATGAGCAGTTCTTC. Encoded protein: CASGIIATGNNEQFF.

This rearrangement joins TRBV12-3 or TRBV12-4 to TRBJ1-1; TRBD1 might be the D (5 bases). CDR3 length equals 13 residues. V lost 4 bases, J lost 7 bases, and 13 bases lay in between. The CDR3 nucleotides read TGTGCCAGCAGTTCGCAGGGTTATGGTGAAGCTTTCTTT. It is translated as CASSSQGYGEAFF.

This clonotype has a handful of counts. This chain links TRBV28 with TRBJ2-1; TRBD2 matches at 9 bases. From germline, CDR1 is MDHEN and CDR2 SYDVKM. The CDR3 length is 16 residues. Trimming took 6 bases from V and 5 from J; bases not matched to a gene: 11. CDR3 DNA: TGTGCCAGCAGGTCCTCCACGCGGGAGGGCCACAATGAGCAGTTCTTC. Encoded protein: CASRSSTREGHNEQFF.

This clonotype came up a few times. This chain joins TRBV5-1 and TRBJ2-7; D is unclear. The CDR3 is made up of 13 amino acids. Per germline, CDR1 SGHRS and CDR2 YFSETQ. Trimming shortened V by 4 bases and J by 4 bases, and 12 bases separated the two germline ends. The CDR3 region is CASSPRSFYEQYF. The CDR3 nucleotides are TGCGCCAGCAGCCCCCGTTCGTTTTACGAGCAGTACTTC.

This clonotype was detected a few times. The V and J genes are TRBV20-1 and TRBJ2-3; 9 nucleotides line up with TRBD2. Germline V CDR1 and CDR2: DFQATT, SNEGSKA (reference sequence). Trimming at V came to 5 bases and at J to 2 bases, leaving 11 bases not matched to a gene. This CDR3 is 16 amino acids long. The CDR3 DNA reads TGCAGTGCTCCCTCCCACAGCGGGGGGCCCACAGATACGCAGTATTTT. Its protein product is CSAPSHSGGPTDTQYF.

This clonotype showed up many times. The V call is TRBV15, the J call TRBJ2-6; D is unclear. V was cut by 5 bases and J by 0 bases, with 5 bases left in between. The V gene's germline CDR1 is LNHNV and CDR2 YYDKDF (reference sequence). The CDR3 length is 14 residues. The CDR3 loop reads CATSGLSGANVLTF. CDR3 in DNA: TGTGCCACCAGCGGGCTCTCTGGGGCCAACGTCCTGACTTTC.

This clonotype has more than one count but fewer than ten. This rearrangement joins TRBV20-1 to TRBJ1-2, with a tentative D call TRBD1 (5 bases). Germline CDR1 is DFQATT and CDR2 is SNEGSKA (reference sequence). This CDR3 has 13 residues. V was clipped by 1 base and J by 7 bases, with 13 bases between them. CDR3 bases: TGCAGTGCTAGAGTATTGACGGGGGGTGGCTACACCTTC. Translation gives CSARVLTGGGYTF.

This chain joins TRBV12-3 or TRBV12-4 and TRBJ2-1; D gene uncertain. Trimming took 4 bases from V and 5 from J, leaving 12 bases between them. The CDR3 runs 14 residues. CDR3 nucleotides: TGTGCCAGCAGTTCCCCCCCTACTAACAATGAGCAGTTCTTC. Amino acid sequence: CASSSPPTNNEQFF.